This T cell receptor beta chain was profiled in a study of CXCR3-negative and CXCR3-positive naive CD8 T cells. General study results and limits: TRBV-TRBJ usage matched between naive CXCR3-negative and CXCR3-positive cells but not between memory cells. TRB CDR3s were more hydrophobic in CXCR3-positive than in CXCR3-negative naive cells. High diversity, comparable across both naive subsets, contrasted with much lower diversity in memory CD8+ cells.

The study made its TRB cDNA libraries by 5' RACE, adding UMI labels. TCRdb reprocessed the 5' RACE reads, with one entry per CDR3 protein and no DNA. The sample yields about 120,000 distinct CDR3 sequences, of which the top ten take up around 0.36%. From germline, CDR1 is MDHEN and CDR2 SYDVKM. The CDR3 runs 18 residues. With regard to this clonotype: Its antigen is as yet unknown.

Identification of naive CD8+ T cells rested on CD45RO-CCR7+CD27+CD95- status. The sequence was collected from a human donor in good health. Some clones in this sample may be carry-over from other donors' samples. The chain has TRBV28 and TRBJ2-5; there is no DNA to check the TCRdb D call of TRBD1. Sequencing was performed on naive CXCR3+ CD8+ T cells from blood. Documented subset: CD45RO-CCR7+CD27+CD95- naive CD8+ T cells expressing CXCR3 (TNR3+). CDR3 loop: CASSFPTRTGMGKETQYF.